This T cell receptor beta chain was found in a study of control samples from healthy donors and cancer patients. The trim removed 4 bases at V and 1 base at J, leaving 2 bases unmatched. Germline V gives CDR1 LGHDT, CDR2 YNNKEL (reference sequence). The CDR3 length is 15 residues. Repertoires were generated with immunoSEQ multiplex PCR, while TCRdb's copy carries only in-frame clones and drops some. The table has about 51,000 clones, 85% to 90% seen once. The sequencing sample was made of PBMCs. The sequence derives from a man over 45 with head and neck cancer. The chain couples TRBV3-1 (or the pseudogene TRBV3-2) to TRBJ2-7, with 12 bases aligning to TRBD1. The CDR3: CASSPGQGASYEQYF. The CDR3 coding sequence is TGTGCCAGCAGCCCGGGACAGGGGGCTTCCTACGAGCAGTACTTC.